These 25 T cell receptor beta chains share one sample of origin, sequenced in a study of shared clonotypes between healthy human individuals. Sequenced by immunoSEQ multiplex PCR; TCRdb stores in-frame clones only, minus some. This repertoire shows approximately 2.5 million clones, roughly nine tenths found once; its top ten account for about 0.13%. Sequenced: naive CD4+ T cells sorted from blood. The sample's subset: CD45RA+ positively selected. The source is a young man in good health.

This clone was observed a single time. As DNA, the CDR3 is TGTGCCAGCAGTGACACCTCCTACGAGCAGTACTTC. Protein product: CASSDTSYEQYF. The chain links TRBV25-1 to TRBJ2-7; D is ambiguous. The CDR3 covers 12 residues. The V gene's germline CDR1 is MGHDK and CDR2 SYGVNS. V dropped 3 bases and J dropped 0 bases, with 3 bases sitting between them.

The rearrangement joins TRBV11-2 to TRBJ2-2; 11 nucleotides agree with TRBD1. V shed 6 bases, J shed 4 bases, and the junction held 7 bases outside the gene matches. Germline V lookup: CDR1 SGHAT, CDR2 FQNNGV. The CDR3 contains 16 residues. CDR3 sequence (DNA): TGTGCCAGCAGAGGGACAGGGGGATTGAGCACCGGGGAGCTGTTTTTT. Amino acid sequence: CASRGTGGLSTGELFF.

This sequence joins TRBV6-6 and TRBJ1-4, with D possibly TRBD1 on 5 matching bases. This CDR3 contains 16 residues. With 6 bases removed from V and 4 bases from J, the gap between germline ends came to 18 bases. CDR1 is MNHNY and CDR2 is SVGAGI in the germline V gene (reference sequence). Written as DNA, the CDR3 is TGTGCCAGCAGCCCCATCGTCCGGGACCATAATGAAAAACTGTTTTTT. It codes for CASSPIVRDHNEKLFF.

This chain joins TRBV2 and TRBJ2-5, with D possibly matching TRBD2 (5 bases). Trimming shortened V by 6 bases and J by 4 bases, and 15 bases separated the two germline ends. The V gene's germline CDR1 is SNHLY and CDR2 FYNNEI. The CDR3 runs 14 residues. The CDR3 bases are TGTGCCAGCAGACCCGGGGTGCCGGGAGAGACCCAGTACTTC. Translation gives CASRPGVPGETQYF.

The sample holds one count of this clone. The chain has TRBV18 and TRBJ2-1, with TRBD2 matching over 12 bases. V lost 3 bases and J lost 7; bases outside the gene matches: 4. CDR1 KGHSH and CDR2 LQKENI come from the germline V gene. CDR3 length equals 15 residues. The CDR3 loop is CASSPGLAGPNEQFF. Here the CDR3 DNA reads TGTGCCAGCTCACCTGGACTAGCGGGACCGAATGAGCAGTTCTTC. Together with reference TRBV18 and TRBJ2-1, the CDR3 gives the full variable domain: NAGVMQNPRHLVRRRGQEARLRCSPMKGHSHVYWYRQLPEEGLKFMVYLQKENIIDESGMPKERFSAEFPKEGPSILRIQQVVRGDSAAYFCASSPGLAGPNEQFFGPGTRLTVL.

This chain links TRBV28 with TRBJ2-7; no firm D call. The CDR3 loop spans 11 amino acids. V lost 8 bases and J 5 bases, leaving 10 bases between the germline ends. Germline values: CDR1 MDHEN, CDR2 SYDVKM. CDR3 residues: CASGQVHEQYF. CDR3 in DNA: TGTGCCAGCGGCCAGGTCCACGAGCAGTACTTC.

V usage is TRBV25-1 and J usage is TRBJ2-3; no reliable D call. In germline, CDR1 is MGHDK, CDR2 SYGVNS. V was pared by 3 bases and J by 6 bases, with 10 bases between. The CDR3 is made up of 13 amino acids. The DNA of the CDR3 is TGTGCCAGCAGTGACCTCCTAGGTGATACGCAGTATTTT. The encoded protein is CASSDLLGDTQYF.

This clone was counted once. The chain joins TRBV14 to TRBJ2-3; TRBD2 matches 9 bases. This CDR3 is 16 amino acids long. The junction had 3 bases not matched to a gene; V was cut back by 2 bases and J by 0 bases. CDR1 and CDR2 (germline): SGHDN, FVKESK. The CDR3 spells CASSQTSGFSTDTQYF. For the CDR3, the DNA is TGTGCCAGCAGCCAAACTAGCGGGTTTAGCACAGATACGCAGTATTTT.

The chain links TRBV2 to TRBJ2-2, with 10 bases aligning to TRBD2. The V gene end was trimmed by 4 bases and the J gene end by 3 bases; junction bases not matched to a gene: 5. Per the germline V gene, CDR1 is SNHLY and CDR2 is FYNNEI. The CDR3 consists of 16 residues. CDR3 nucleotides: TGTGCCAGCAGTGGTAGCGGGGGGAGGTACACCGGGGAGCTGTTTTTT. Residues: CASSGSGGRYTGELFF.

The J gene is TRBJ2-1, the V gene TRBV7-2, with D possibly TRBD1 on 5 matching bases. Germline loops: CDR1 SGHTA, CDR2 FQGNSA. CDR3 length: 15 residues. Trimming left V 0 bases short and J 5 bases short, with 11 bases between. CDR3 in amino acids: CASSLAGLGNNEQFF. CDR3 sequence (DNA): TGTGCCAGCAGCTTAGCGGGGCTGGGGAACAATGAGCAGTTCTTC.

This chain connects TRBV27 to TRBJ2-7; 7 nucleotides agree with TRBD1. V gave up 6 bases and J gave up 6 bases; unmatched junction bases: 11. Germline-derived CDR1 and CDR2 are MNHEY and SMNVEV (reference sequence). The CDR3 loop spans 14 amino acids. For the CDR3, the DNA is TGTGCCAGCAGCCTTTCAGACAGGGCGCGCGAGCAGTACTTC. This codes for CASSLSDRAREQYF.

This clone has a single count. V gene TRBV7-2 combines with J gene TRBJ2-3, with D perhaps matching TRBD2 (5 bases). The V gene's germline CDR1 is SGHTA and CDR2 FQGNSA. Trimming took off 5 bases at V and 6 bases at J, with 12 bases between the two ends. This CDR3 is 13 amino acids long. This CDR3 reads CASSRTGVDTQYF. CDR3 nucleotides: TGTGCCAGCAGCAGAACCGGGGTGGATACGCAGTATTTT.

The chain is built from TRBV5-1 and TRBJ2-2, with TRBD2 matching over 13 bases. The CDR3 has 17 residues. The germline V gene encodes CDR1 SGHRS and CDR2 YFSETQ. Unmatched junction bases numbered 4, after V lost 4 bases and J lost 1 base. CDR3 sequence: CASSPGLAGENTGELFF. The CDR3 DNA is TGCGCCAGCAGCCCTGGACTAGCGGGGGAGAACACCGGGGAGCTGTTTTTT.

The chain carries TRBV7-2 and TRBJ2-7; a weak D match, TRBD2 (5 bases). The V end lost 6 bases, the J end lost 0 bases, and 15 bases lay between the germline ends. CDR3 length equals 15 residues. CDR1 and CDR2 (germline): SGHTA, FQGNSA. Here the CDR3 reads CASRLRAEVSYEQYF. The DNA of the CDR3 is TGTGCCAGCAGACTGAGGGCAGAAGTCTCCTACGAGCAGTACTTC. The full variable domain, in which reference TRBV7-2 and TRBJ2-7 provide the parts outside the CDR3, is GAGVSQSPSNKVTEKGKDVELRCDPISGHTALYWYRQSLGQGLEFLIYFQGNSAPDKSGLPSDRFSAERTGGSVSTLTIQRTQQEDSAVYLCASRLRAEVSYEQYFGPGTRLTVT.

The genes are TRBV30 and TRBJ1-2, with 9 bases lining up with TRBD1. Per germline, CDR1 GTSNPN and CDR2 SVGIG (reference sequence). J lost 2 bases, V lost 0 bases, and 7 bases had no gene match. The CDR3 contains 16 residues. The CDR3 DNA follows: TGTGCCTGGAGTGTACGAGGGACAGGGTTAAACTATGGCTACACCTTC. Translating gives CAWSVRGTGLNYGYTF. The full variable domain, with the rest looked up from reference TRBV30 and TRBJ1-2, is SQTIHQWPATLVQPVGSPLSLECTVEGTSNPNLYWYRQAAGRGLQLLFYSVGIGQISSEVPQNLSASRPQDRQFILSSKKLLLSDSGFYLCAWSVRGTGLNYGYTFGSGTRLTVV.

This clone was seen just once. The chain uses TRBV19 and TRBJ2-7; D is unresolved. The CDR3 consists of 16 residues. The germline V gene encodes CDR1 LNHDA and CDR2 SQIVND (reference sequence). V was pared by 4 bases and J by 9 bases, with 25 bases between. CDR3 loop: CASSSQPGPTPMGQYF. CDR3 DNA sequence: TGTGCCAGTAGTAGCCAACCGGGCCCCACTCCGATGGGGCAGTACTTC.

The chain uses TRBV19 and TRBJ1-5; 7 bases match TRBD1. Trimming removed 0 bases from V and 0 bases from J; junction bases left unmatched: 11. This CDR3 is built from 19 residues. In germline, CDR1 is LNHDA, CDR2 SQIVND (reference sequence). This chain's CDR3 is CASSIDLGGTVYSNQPQHF. The CDR3 bases are TGTGCCAGTAGTATAGATCTAGGTGGGACAGTATATAGCAATCAGCCCCAGCATTTT.

The count of this clone is one. The J gene is TRBJ2-6, the V gene TRBV18, with 8 bases matching TRBD2. This CDR3 has 18 residues. The V gene end was trimmed by 6 bases and the J gene end by 2 bases; junction bases not matched to a gene: 12. Germline CDR1 and CDR2: KGHSH and LQKENI. The DNA for the CDR3 is TGTGCCAGCTCCTTTGCGGGGGGCTCGACTACTGGGGCCAACGTCCTGACTTTC. Translation gives CASSFAGGSTTGANVLTF. Full variable domain (outside the CDR3, taken from reference TRBV18 and TRBJ2-6): NAGVMQNPRHLVRRRGQEARLRCSPMKGHSHVYWYRQLPEEGLKFMVYLQKENIIDESGMPKERFSAEFPKEGPSILRIQQVVRGDSAAYFCASSFAGGSTTGANVLTFGAGSRLTVL.

CDR3 bases: TGTGCCAGCACCTGGGCGGGAGGGGTCCAAGAGACCCAGTACTTC. Protein product: CASTWAGGVQETQYF. This chain joins TRBV6-6 and TRBJ2-5; TRBD2 aligns across 9 bases. The CDR3 consists of 15 residues. The J segment lost 1 base and the V segment lost 7 bases, leaving 7 bases of the junction unmatched. CDR1 is MNHNY and CDR2 is SVGAGI in the germline V gene (reference sequence).

The V gene is TRBV18, the J gene TRBJ1-5, with D unclear. The V gene lost 2 bases and the J gene lost 5 bases, with 7 bases spanning the gap. The CDR3 covers 13 residues. Looked up from germline, CDR1 is KGHSH and CDR2 is LQKENI. CDR3 protein: CASSPAMDQPQHF. The CDR3 DNA sequence: TGTGCCAGCTCACCAGCAATGGATCAGCCCCAGCATTTT.

The V call is TRBV5-4, the J call TRBJ1-1, with D possibly being TRBD1 (5 bases). V was trimmed by 4 bases and J by 6 bases, leaving 13 bases between them. Germline V gene data show CDR1 as SGHNT and CDR2 as YYREEE (reference sequence). The CDR3 totals 13 residues. CDR3 in DNA: TGTGCCAGCAGCGGGACCTTGGATGCTGAAGCTTTCTTT. This sequence encodes CASSGTLDAEAFF.

Comments on this clone: The sample has other DNA sequences that encode this CDR3 too. V usage is TRBV5-4 and J usage is TRBJ2-7, with 11 bases aligning to TRBD1. Germline V gives CDR1 SGHNT, CDR2 YYREEE (reference sequence). After removal of 4 bases from V and 1 base from J, the junction contained 4 bases not matched to a gene. This CDR3 contains 15 residues. The CDR3 DNA reads as TGTGCCAGCAGCCGAGGACAGGGGGCTTCCTACGAGCAGTACTTC. As protein: CASSRGQGASYEQYF.

The chain carries TRBV9 and TRBJ1-3; perhaps TRBD1 as D (6 bases). This CDR3 has 16 residues. Trimming stripped 3 bases from V and 0 bases from J, with 13 bases between. CDR1 is SGDLS and CDR2 is YYNGEE in the germline V gene. The CDR3 coding sequence is TGTGCCAGCAGCGGCCTAGGGGGAGGCTCTGGAAACACCATATATTTT. Its translation is CASSGLGGGSGNTIYF.

A single count supports this clone. The V and J genes are TRBV6-1 and TRBJ2-1; the D is unclear. The germline V gene has CDR1 MNHNS and CDR2 SASEGT. The V and J ends lost 8 bases and 5 bases respectively, with 10 bases between them. CDR3 length: 12 residues. The CDR3 here is CASGNSHNEQFF. The CDR3 DNA reads as TGTGCCAGCGGGAATAGCCACAATGAGCAGTTCTTC.

The chain employs TRBV19 and TRBJ2-1; D is undetermined. Germline CDR1 and CDR2: LNHDA and SQIVND (reference sequence). The CDR3 spans 17 residues. V gave up 5 bases and J gave up 6 bases, with 23 bases separating them. DNA for the CDR3: TGTGCCAGTAGTCGAACCCCGAAGACCATCGGAAGCAATGAGCAGTTCTTC. Amino acids: CASSRTPKTIGSNEQFF.